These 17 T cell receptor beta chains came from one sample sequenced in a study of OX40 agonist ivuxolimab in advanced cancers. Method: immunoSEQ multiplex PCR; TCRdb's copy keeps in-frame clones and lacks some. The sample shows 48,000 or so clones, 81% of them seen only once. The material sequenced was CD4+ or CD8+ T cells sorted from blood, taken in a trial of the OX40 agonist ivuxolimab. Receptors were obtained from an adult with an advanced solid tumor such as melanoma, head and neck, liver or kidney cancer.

The CDR3 loop is CASSYRGGNEKLFF. In DNA form, the CDR3 reads TGTGCCAGCAGTTACAGGGGGGGGAATGAAAAACTGTTTTTT. The chain carries TRBV6-5 and TRBJ1-4; a possible D gene is TRBD1 (6 bases). Germline CDR1 reads MNHEY; CDR2 reads SVGAGI. The CDR3 runs to 14 residues. Deletions cut 2 bases from V and 5 bases from J, with 9 bases between.

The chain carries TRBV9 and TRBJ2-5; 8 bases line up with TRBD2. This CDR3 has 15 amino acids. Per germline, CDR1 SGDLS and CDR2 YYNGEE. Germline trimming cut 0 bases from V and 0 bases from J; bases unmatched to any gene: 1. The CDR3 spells CASSVGAGDQETQYF. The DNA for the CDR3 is TGTGCCAGCAGCGTAGGAGCGGGAGACCAAGAGACCCAGTACTTC.

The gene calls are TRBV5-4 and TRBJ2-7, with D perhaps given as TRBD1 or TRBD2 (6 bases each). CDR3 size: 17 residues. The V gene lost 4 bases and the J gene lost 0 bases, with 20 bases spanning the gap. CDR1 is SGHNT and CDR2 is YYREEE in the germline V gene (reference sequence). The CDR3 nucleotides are TGTGCCAGCAGCCGCCTAATCCGGGGGCCAAGCTCCTACGAGCAGTACTTC. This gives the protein CASSRLIRGPSSYEQYF.

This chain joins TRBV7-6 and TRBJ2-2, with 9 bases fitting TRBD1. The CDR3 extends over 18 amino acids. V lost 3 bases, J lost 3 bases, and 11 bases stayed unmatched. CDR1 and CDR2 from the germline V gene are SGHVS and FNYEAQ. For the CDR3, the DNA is TGTGCCAGCAGCTTTGGGCCTTCGGGACAGGGCTACACCGGGGAGCTGTTTTTT. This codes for CASSFGPSGQGYTGELFF.

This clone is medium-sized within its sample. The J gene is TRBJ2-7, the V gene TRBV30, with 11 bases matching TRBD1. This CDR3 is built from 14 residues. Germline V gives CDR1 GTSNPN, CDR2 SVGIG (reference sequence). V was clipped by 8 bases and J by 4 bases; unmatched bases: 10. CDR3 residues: CAGADWDRGYEQYF. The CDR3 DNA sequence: TGTGCCGGGGCAGATTGGGACAGGGGGTACGAGCAGTACTTC.

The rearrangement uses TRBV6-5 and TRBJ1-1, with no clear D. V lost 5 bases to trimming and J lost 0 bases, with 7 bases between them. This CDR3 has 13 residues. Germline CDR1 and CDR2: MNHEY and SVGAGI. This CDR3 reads CASSDVMNTEAFF. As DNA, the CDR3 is TGTGCCAGCAGTGACGTAATGAACACTGAAGCTTTCTTT.

The CDR3 coding sequence is TGTGCCAGCAGTGGCCAGATGAACACTGAAGCTTTCTTT. Protein: CASSGQMNTEAFF. The rearrangement uses TRBV2 and TRBJ1-1; no clear D. The CDR3 totals 13 residues. Looked up from germline, CDR1 is SNHLY and CDR2 is FYNNEI. The V gene lost 4 bases and the J gene lost 0 bases, with 6 bases spanning the gap.

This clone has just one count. The chain's CDR3 is CASSLPLAGDQFF. The CDR3 nucleotides are TGTGCCAGCAGCCTCCCCTTAGCGGGAGATCAGTTCTTC. V gene TRBV5-6 combines with J gene TRBJ2-1; 9 bases agree with TRBD2. The CDR3 runs to 13 residues. Germline lookup yields CDR1 SGHDT and CDR2 YYEEEE. The V gene end was trimmed by 4 bases and the J gene end by 13 bases; junction bases not matched to a gene: 9.

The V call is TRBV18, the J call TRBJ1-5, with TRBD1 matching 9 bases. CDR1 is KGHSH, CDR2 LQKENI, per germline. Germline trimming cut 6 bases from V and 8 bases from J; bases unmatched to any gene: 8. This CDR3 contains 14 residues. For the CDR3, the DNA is TGTGCCAGCTCTCCCCGGGACAGGGATGAGCCCCAGCATTTT. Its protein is CASSPRDRDEPQHF.

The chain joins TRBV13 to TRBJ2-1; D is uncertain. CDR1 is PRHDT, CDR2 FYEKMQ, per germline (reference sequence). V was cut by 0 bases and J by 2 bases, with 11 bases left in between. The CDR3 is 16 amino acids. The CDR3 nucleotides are TGTGCCAGCAGCTTAGGCCGTGGCGGTGCCTACAATGAGCAGTTCTTC. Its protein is CASSLGRGGAYNEQFF.

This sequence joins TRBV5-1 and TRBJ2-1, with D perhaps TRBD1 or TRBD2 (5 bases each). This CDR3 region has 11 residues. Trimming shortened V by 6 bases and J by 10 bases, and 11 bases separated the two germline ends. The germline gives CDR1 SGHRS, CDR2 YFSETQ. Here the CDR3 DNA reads TGCGCCAGCACCGAGGGGTTAGAGCAGTTCTTC. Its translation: CASTEGLEQFF.

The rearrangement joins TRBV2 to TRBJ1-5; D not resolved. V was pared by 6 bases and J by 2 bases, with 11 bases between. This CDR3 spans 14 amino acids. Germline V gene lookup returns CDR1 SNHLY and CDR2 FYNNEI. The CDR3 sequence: CASSEYQGNQPQHF. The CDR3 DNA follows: TGTGCCAGCAGCGAATACCAGGGCAATCAGCCCCAGCATTTT.

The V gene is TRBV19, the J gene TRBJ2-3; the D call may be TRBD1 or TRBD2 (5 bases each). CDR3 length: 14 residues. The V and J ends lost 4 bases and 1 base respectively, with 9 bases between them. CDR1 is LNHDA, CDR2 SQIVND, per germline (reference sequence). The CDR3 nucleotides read TGTGCCAGTAGTACGGGACGTGGCACAGATACGCAGTATTTT. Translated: CASSTGRGTDTQYF.

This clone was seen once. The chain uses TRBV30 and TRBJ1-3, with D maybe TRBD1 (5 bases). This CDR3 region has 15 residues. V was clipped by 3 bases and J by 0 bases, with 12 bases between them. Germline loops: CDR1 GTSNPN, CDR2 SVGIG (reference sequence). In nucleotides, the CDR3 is TGTGCCTGGAGCCGCGTGGGGGTCTCTGGAAACACCATATATTTT. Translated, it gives CAWSRVGVSGNTIYF. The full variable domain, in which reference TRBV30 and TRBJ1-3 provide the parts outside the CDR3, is SQTIHQWPATLVQPVGSPLSLECTVEGTSNPNLYWYRQAAGRGLQLLFYSVGIGQISSEVPQNLSASRPQDRQFILSSKKLLLSDSGFYLCAWSRVGVSGNTIYFGEGSWLTVV.

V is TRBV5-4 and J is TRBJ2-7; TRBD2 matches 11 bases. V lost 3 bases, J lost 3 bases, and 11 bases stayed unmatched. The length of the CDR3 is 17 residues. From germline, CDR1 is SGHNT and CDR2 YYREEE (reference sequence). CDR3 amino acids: CASSYGVTSGTNYEQYF. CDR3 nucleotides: TGTGCCAGCAGCTACGGGGTGACTAGCGGGACTAACTACGAGCAGTACTTC.

In DNA form, the CDR3 reads TGTGCCAGTAGTACCATCCCCGGGGTGGGTACAGATACGCAGTATTTT. Translation: CASSTIPGVGTDTQYF. The chain joins TRBV19 to TRBJ2-3; D possibly corresponds to TRBD2 (5 bases). The ends were cut back, 4 bases at V and 3 bases at J, with 17 bases in the middle. Germline V lookup: CDR1 LNHDA, CDR2 SQIVND (reference sequence). There are 16 residues in the CDR3.

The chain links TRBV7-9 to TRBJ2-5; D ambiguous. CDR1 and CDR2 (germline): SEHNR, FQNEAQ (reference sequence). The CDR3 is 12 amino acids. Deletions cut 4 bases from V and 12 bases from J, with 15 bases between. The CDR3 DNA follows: TGTGCCAGCAGCTCGACACTCTTCGCGGAGTACTTC. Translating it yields CASSSTLFAEYF.